The 24 T cell receptor beta chains presented below share a single source sample, sequenced in a study of tumor-infiltrating lymphocytes in primary liver carcinoma (dated by TCRdb to about 2017). Data came from an Illumina HiSeq 2500. A constant-region primer and ProtoScript II reverse transcriptase were used to reverse-transcribe TCRbeta-specific cDNA from about 0.55 ug total RNA. The TCRbeta libraries were prepared through three rounds of nested multiplex PCR following a slightly modified ARM-PCR procedure. Multiplex TRBV1-TRBV30 forward primers and a Cbeta reverse primer were used in the first two PCR rounds, each of which was run for around 10 cycles. The public reads were reanalyzed by TCRdb: fastp trimming at Q25, MiXCR alignment, in-frame beta chains only. Every distinct CDR3 protein forms one entry, paired with its most common genes and DNA. The sample records 47,000 or so distinct CDR3 sequences, 70% to 75% of which are singletons. Clones ranked in the top ten supply over 25% of the sample.

Total RNA and DNA were co-extracted without cell sorting from approximately 20-30 mg of bulk tissue using the AllPrep DNA/RNA mini kit. Material: liver tumor tissue from sampling region 3. This sample's cell subset or site label indicates: tumor region T3, left-lateral pole. These receptor sequences come from a man aged 35 to 55 with primary liver carcinoma and hepatitis B virus infection.

This clonotype has ten or more counts. The genes are TRBV4-2 and TRBJ2-1; possibly TRBD1 for D (5 bases). From germline, CDR1 is LGHNA and CDR2 YNFKEQ. V was pared by 4 bases and J by 3 bases, with 19 bases between. The CDR3 has 17 residues. CDR3 residues: CASSPRVDSTGYNEQFF. CDR3 sequence (DNA): TGTGCCAGCAGCCCTCGTGTTGACAGCACAGGCTACAATGAGCAGTTCTTC.

About this clonotype: One base away lies a much larger clone, so this may be a sequencing read error. CDR3 DNA sequence: TGTGCCAGCAGTTCGAGGAGTGTAGCTGGTGAGACCCAGTACTTC. This gives the protein CASSSRSVAGETQYF. J is TRBJ2-5 and V is TRBV28; no clear D gene. Germline assignment: CDR1 MDHEN and CDR2 SYDVKM. The CDR3 extends over 15 amino acids. Trimming removed 4 bases from V and 5 bases from J, with 17 bases in between.

Comment on this clonotype: The CDR3 carries no conserved terminal phenylalanine or tryptophan, so it likely arises from a read error. The DNA is left out, because the CDR3 cannot be placed on it with certainty; the CDR3 is given as TCRdb lists it. CDR3 protein: CSVMTGRANVLTL. This chain connects TRBV29-1 to TRBJ2-6; whether TRBD1, the table's D call, matches the DNA was not checked. A total of 13 residues make up the CDR3, ends included. Germline CDR1 reads SQVTM; CDR2 reads ANQGSEA.

As to this clonotype: The junction and the germline gene differ at one end; a read error may be behind it. The J gene is TRBJ2-7, the V gene TRBV11-2; TRBD1 matches at 8 bases. CDR1 is SGHAT, CDR2 FQNNGV, per germline. The length of the CDR3 is 15 residues. The CDR3 DNA reads TGTGCCTGCAGCTTAGGCAGGGGGCTTACCTACGGGGAGTACTTC. Encoded protein: CACSLGRGLTYGEYF.

The chain uses TRBV29-1 and TRBJ2-7, with 8 positions matching TRBD2. The CDR3 is 16 residues long. CDR1 and CDR2 from the germline V gene are SQVTM and ANQGSEA. The junction had 10 bases not matched to a gene; V was cut back by 2 bases and J by 1 base. The CDR3 region has the DNA TGCAGCGTTGAATCCTGCAAGACTAGCGAATCCTACGAGCAGTACTTC. Protein product: CSVESCKTSESYEQYF.

Worth noting for this clonotype: At one of its ends the junction is not consistent with the germline gene, which may arise from a read error. This sequence joins TRBV29-1 and TRBJ2-7; 9 bases agree with TRBD1. CDR3 length equals 15 residues. Germline V gene data show CDR1 as SQVTM and CDR2 as ANQGSEA. The CDR3 here is CSVEEEGQGIYGQYF. The CDR3 bases are TGCAGCGTTGAAGAAGAAGGACAGGGGATCTACGGGCAGTACTTC.

Here the CDR3 DNA reads TGTGCCAGTGATTGGGTTTTCTACGAGCAGTACTTC. This translates into CASDWVFYEQYF. V is TRBV6-1 and J is TRBJ2-7, with no clear D. In germline, CDR1 is MNHNS, CDR2 SASEGT. The CDR3 extends over 12 amino acids. V was cut by 9 bases and J by 3 bases, with 12 bases left in between.

V usage is TRBV6-1 and J usage is TRBJ2-1; D is possibly TRBD1 (7 bases). Germline V gene sequence: CDR1 MNHNS, CDR2 SASEGT. Trimming cost V 1 base and J 12 bases, with 13 bases left between them. The CDR3 has 13 amino acids. In DNA form, the CDR3 reads TGTGCCAGCAGTGAAGGCGGCCAGGGGGGGCAGTTCTTC. This gives the protein CASSEGGQGGQFF.

A note on this clonotype: A much larger clone is a single base away; this may be a read error. The V gene is TRBV5-6, the J gene TRBJ2-4; TRBD2 matches at 8 bases. The J call is uncertain, as TRBJ2-1 better fits the DNA end. CDR3 length equals 21 residues. Looked up from germline, CDR1 is SGHDT and CDR2 is YYEEEE. In nucleotides, the CDR3 is TGTGCCAGCAGACCTGGACGGGTTGTCACGGGAGGGGAGCTAGCCAAAAACATTCAGTTCTTC. Residues: CASRPGRVVTGGELAKNIQFF.

Regarding this clonotype: A junction end diverges from the germline sequence, so it may reflect a read error. The V call is TRBV4-1, the J call TRBJ2-5, with 10 bases lining up with TRBD2. The J call may not be correct, given that the DNA end is closer to TRBJ2-1. The CDR3 extends over 15 amino acids. Germline V gene lookup returns CDR1 MGHRA and CDR2 YSYEKL. CDR3 amino acids: CASSQGLAVQETQFF. The CDR3, as DNA: TGCGCCAGTAGCCAAGGACTAGCGGTCCAAGAGACCCAGTTCTTC.

This clonotype was seen at least ten times. The chain employs TRBV4-1 and TRBJ2-7; D is perhaps TRBD1 (6 bases). The CDR3 loop spans 13 amino acids. Looked up from germline, CDR1 is MGHRA and CDR2 is YSYEKL. Trimming took 1 base from V and 3 from J, leaving 7 bases between them. The CDR3 DNA follows: TGCGCCAGCAGCCAAGGGGGACACTACGAGCAGTACTTC. Residues: CASSQGGHYEQYF.

With regard to this clonotype: This CDR3 is missing its conserved last phenylalanine or tryptophan, likely due to a read error. The rearrangement uses TRBV14 and TRBJ1-4; D is unclear. This CDR3 spans 17 amino acids. Germline V CDR1 and CDR2: SGHDN, FVKESK. The V and J ends lost 1 base and 0 bases respectively, with 12 bases between them. CDR3 in DNA: TGTGCCAGCAGCCAAGTCATAGATGCTGCAACTAATGAAAAACTGTTTTCT. Protein product: CASSQVIDAATNEKLFS.

The rearrangement links TRBV7-9 to TRBJ2-7, with 8 bases aligning to TRBD2. The CDR3 is 16 residues long. Germline V CDR1 and CDR2: SEHNR, FQNEAQ (reference sequence). Trimming cost V 0 bases and J 8 bases; bases outside gene matches: 12. In DNA form, the CDR3 reads TGTGCCAGCAGCTTAGCGGTAGCGGGACCCTCGAACAAGCAGTACTTC. Encoded protein: CASSLAVAGPSNKQYF.

Concerning this clonotype itself: Without the conserved terminal phenylalanine or tryptophan, this CDR3 likely stems from a read error. The J gene is TRBJ2-5, the V gene TRBV5-4; D gene unclear. Per germline, CDR1 SGHNT and CDR2 YYREEE (reference sequence). CDR3 length: 10 amino acids. CDR3 sequence: CVSSRETQYY. CDR3 DNA sequence: TGTGTCAGCAGCAGGGAGACCCAGTACTAC.

This clonotype has only one observation. This likely comes from a read error, as the CDR3 has no conserved phenylalanine or tryptophan at its end. This chain uses TRBV12-3 or TRBV12-4 with TRBJ2-1, with 7 bases identical to TRBD2. The length of the CDR3 is 16 residues. The CDR3 loop is CTSSPFGLVGGNEQFY. The CDR3, as DNA: TGTACCAGCAGCCCCTTCGGACTAGTGGGGGGCAATGAGCAGTTCTAC.

A note on this clonotype: This may come from a read error, since a much larger clone is one base off. The J gene is TRBJ1-1, the V gene TRBV6-5; D perhaps matches TRBD1 (5 bases). This CDR3 is 13 amino acids long. Deletions cut 5 bases from V and 8 bases from J, with 15 bases between. Germline loops: CDR1 MNHEY, CDR2 SVGAGI. CDR3 nucleotide sequence: TGTGCCAGCAGTCCCAGCAGGGTCGGGGAAGCTTTCTTT. This translates into CASSPSRVGEAFF.

Concerning this clonotype: Mismatch with germline at one junction end may stem from a read error. The chain employs TRBV6-5 and TRBJ2-7; D is undetermined. Germline V lookup: CDR1 MNHEY, CDR2 SVGAGI. The CDR3 covers 15 residues. The CDR3 DNA is TGTGCCAGCACCTACTCCCGGCCATGCACCTACGAGCTGTACTTC. Encoded protein: CASTYSRPCTYELYF.

As regards this clonotype: Mismatch with germline at one junction end may stem from a read error. V and J are TRBV11-2 and TRBJ2-1; D gene ambiguous. CDR1 SGHAT and CDR2 FQNNGV come from the germline V gene. The length of the CDR3 is 12 residues. The CDR3: CASGLVGNEQSF. CDR3 sequence (DNA): TGTGCCAGCGGCTTAGTCGGTAATGAGCAGTCCTTC.

In the case of this clonotype: The junction shows a germline mismatch at one end, possibly a read error. The rearrangement links TRBV12-3 or TRBV12-4 to TRBJ2-3, with 8 bases identical to TRBD2. This CDR3 has 16 residues. CDR3 in DNA: TGTGCCACCAGTTCCCTAAGCGGGAGCGCTACGGATACGCAGTATTTT. Its translation: CATSSLSGSATDTQYF.

This clonotype was recorded a few times. This may stem from a read error, because a much larger clone lies one nucleotide away. The chain carries TRBV30 and TRBJ2-3; no reliable D call. Germline CDR1 GTSNPN, CDR2 SVGIG (reference sequence). V was clipped by 2 bases and J by 7 bases, with 13 bases between them. The CDR3 extends over 13 amino acids. The CDR3 coding sequence is TGTGCCTGGAGTCCCCTACCCCCATATACGCAGTATTTT. Translating it yields CAWSPLPPYTQYF. Full variable domain (rest looked up from reference TRBV30 and TRBJ2-3): SQTIHQWPATLVQPVGSPLSLECTVEGTSNPNLYWYRQAAGRGLQLLFYSVGIGQISSEVPQNLSASRPQDRQFILSSKKLLLSDSGFYLCAWSPLPPYTQYFGPGTRLTVL.

Regarding this clonotype: The junction shows a germline mismatch at one end, possibly a read error. The rearrangement joins TRBV5-1 to TRBJ2-7, with 12 bases lining up with TRBD2. Germline loops: CDR1 SGHRS, CDR2 YFSETQ. The CDR3 length is 15 residues. CDR3 sequence reads: CARSETSGGVYEQYF. The DNA of the CDR3 is TGCGCCAGAAGCGAGACTAGCGGGGGTGTCTACGAGCAGTATTTC. The variable domain in full, completed from reference TRBV5-1 and TRBJ2-7, reads KAGVTQTPRYLIKTRGQQVTLSCSPISGHRSVSWYQQTPGQGLQFLFEYFSETQRNKGNFPGRFSGRQFSNSRSEMNVSTLELGDSALYLCARSETSGGVYEQYFGPGTRLTVT.

V usage is TRBV29-1 and J usage is TRBJ2-2; no reliable D call. V was cut by 8 bases and J by 6 bases, with 13 bases left in between. Germline V gives CDR1 SQVTM, CDR2 ANQGSEA. The CDR3 totals 12 residues. Here the CDR3 DNA reads TGCAGCCCAATTGCTGGTTCCGGGGAGCTGTTTTTT. Translated: CSPIAGSGELFF.

A few counts support this clonotype. A much larger clone lies one base from this, so it may be a read error. The rearrangement joins TRBV29-1 to TRBJ1-3; D call uncertain. Germline values: CDR1 SQVTM, CDR2 ANQGSEA. This CDR3 contains 12 residues. The CDR3 here is CSVVPAGSTIYF. As DNA, the CDR3 is TGCAGCGTTGTCCCAGCTGGAAGCACCATATATTTT.

About this clonotype itself: Lacking the conserved final phenylalanine or tryptophan, this CDR3 likely reflects a read error. The rearrangement uses TRBV11-2 and TRBJ2-1; D ambiguous. Germline V gene lookup returns CDR1 SGHAT and CDR2 FQNNGV. This CDR3 is built from 13 residues. The V end was cut by 3 bases, the J end by 8 bases, with 11 bases between. The chain's CDR3 is CASSLNDAYEQFL. CDR3 sequence (DNA): TGTGCCAGCAGCTTGAACGATGCCTATGAGCAGTTCCTC.